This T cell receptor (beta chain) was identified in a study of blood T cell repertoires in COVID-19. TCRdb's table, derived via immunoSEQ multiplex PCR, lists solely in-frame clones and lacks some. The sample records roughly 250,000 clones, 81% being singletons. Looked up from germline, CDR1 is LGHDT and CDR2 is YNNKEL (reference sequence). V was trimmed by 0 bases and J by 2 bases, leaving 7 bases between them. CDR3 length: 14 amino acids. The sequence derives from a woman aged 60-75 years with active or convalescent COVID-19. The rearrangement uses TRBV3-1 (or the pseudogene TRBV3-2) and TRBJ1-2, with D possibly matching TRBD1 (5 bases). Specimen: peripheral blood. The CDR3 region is CASSQDPGNYGYTF. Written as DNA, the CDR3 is TGTGCCAGCAGCCAAGATCCAGGGAACTATGGCTACACCTTC.